The 8 T cell receptor beta chains presented below share a single source sample, sequenced in a study of T cells expressing NK-cell markers (dated by TCRdb to 2018 to 2020). Library preparation employed 5' RACE. The reads were generated on an Illumina HiSeq 2000. TCRdb reprocessed the raw reads; every CDR3 protein sequence is a single record, and DNA is not supplied. This sample's table contains roughly 160,000 distinct CDR3 sequences. Less than 20% of the sample is held by the ten biggest clonotypes. Sample: blood T cells: a sorted CD56 or NKG2C T cell subset, CD4+ or CD8+ T cells, or bulk PBMC T cells (not recorded which). Receptors originate from a woman aged 18 to 69 in good health.

The rearrangement uses TRBV5-1 and TRBJ1-2. Germline values: CDR1 SGHRS, CDR2 YFSETQ. There are 14 residues in the CDR3. The CDR3 protein is CASSPQASDYGYTF. Supplemented by reference TRBV5-1 and TRBJ1-2, the full variable domain reads KAGVTQTPRYLIKTRGQQVTLSCSPISGHRSVSWYQQTPGQGLQFLFEYFSETQRNKGNFPGRFSGRQFSNSRSEMNVSTLELGDSALYLCASSPQASDYGYTFGSGTRLTVV.

The chain recombines TRBV5-1 with TRBJ1-4; TCRdb names TRBD1, which stays unverified in the absence of DNA. CDR3 length: 15 residues. CDR1 is SGHRS, CDR2 YFSETQ, per germline. This CDR3 reads CASSLAGTGPEKLFF.

The chain uses TRBV11-1 and TRBJ2-1; TCRdb returns TRBD2, unconfirmable since there is no DNA. The CDR3 runs to 18 residues. Per germline, CDR1 SGHAT and CDR2 FQDESV (reference sequence). CDR3 in amino acids: CASSLAGLLAGGRNEQFF.

The rearrangement uses TRBV20-1 and TRBJ2-3. The CDR3 is made up of 12 amino acids. Per germline, CDR1 DFQATT and CDR2 SNEGSKA (reference sequence). The CDR3 sequence: CSAEDEPDTQYF.

This chain joins TRBV6-5 and TRBJ2-5. The CDR3 length is 14 residues. The germline CDR1 and CDR2 sequences are MNHEY and SVGAGI. The CDR3 sequence is CASSYSSSSGTQYF.

The chain joins TRBV3-1 to TRBJ2-5; TCRdb's D call, TRBD2, is unchecked because there is no DNA. Germline values: CDR1 LGHDT, CDR2 YNNKEL (reference sequence). The CDR3 has 14 amino acids. CDR3 protein: CASSHRAAQETQYF.

The chain employs TRBV18 and TRBJ2-3; with no DNA, the TCRdb D assignment of TRBD2 cannot be verified. The length of the CDR3 is 17 residues. In germline, CDR1 is KGHSH, CDR2 LQKENI. This chain's CDR3 is CASSPLAGVGSTDTQYF.

V and J are TRBV2 and TRBJ2-7; TCRdb returns TRBD1, unconfirmable since there is no DNA. The CDR3 runs to 16 residues. Per germline, CDR1 SNHLY and CDR2 FYNNEI. The CDR3 reads CASTPTRTPGGYEQYF.